This is a list of T cell receptor beta chains from one sample in a study of long-term antiretroviral therapy in people with HIV. The table came from immunoSEQ multiplex PCR; TCRdb's copy has only in-frame clones and leaves some out. The sample lists approximately 25,000 clones, roughly 82% seen once, with 2.3% in the top ten. The source was unsorted PBMCs, collected 3 years after starting antiretroviral therapy. These TCRs come from a middle-aged man with HIV. CDR3s include the opening cysteine and the closing phenylalanine or tryptophan. The order of the fields is J gene, V gene, clone size, CDR3 protein. The size of a clone is reported for some rows only, either as once, few or many, or as a class for expanded clones.

TRBJ2-7 | TRBV28 | NA | CASSAPIGTPFSYEQYF
TRBJ1-3 | TRBV6-5 | once | CASSSRTGNSGNTIYF
TRBJ1-2 | TRBV5-1 | NA | CASRGQGYTF
TRBJ2-7 | TRBV28 | NA | CASSLEQFYEQYF
TRBJ2-7 | TRBV29-1 | NA | CSVAGNSYEQYF
TRBJ2-3 | TRBV29-1 | NA | CSVGRGVRDTQYF
TRBJ2-5 | TRBV11-2 | NA | CASLDRVETQYF
TRBJ2-3 | TRBV7-2 | NA | CASSRRAGTDTQYF
TRBJ1-1 | TRBV11-2 | NA | CASSLGWTVSNTEAFF
TRBJ2-1 | TRBV27 | NA | CASGRQLVYNEQFF
TRBJ1-2 | TRBV28 | NA | CASQTVPRYGYTF
TRBJ2-5 | TRBV13 | NA | CASSLPSGVPETQYF
TRBJ2-2 | TRBV4-3 | NA | CASSQDFAAGGDTGELFF
TRBJ2-1 | TRBV11-2 | NA | CASMGGLAAYNEQFF
TRBJ2-7 | TRBV7-2 | NA | CASSRPQEYEQYF
TRBJ2-7 | TRBV10-3 | NA | CAISHRDKDSYEQYF
TRBJ1-2 | TRBV7-2 | few | CASSVGRGNYGYTF
TRBJ2-1 | TRBV9 | NA | CASSPQTRGEQFF
TRBJ1-6 | TRBV10-3 | NA | CAISDFAGKDNSPLHF
TRBJ1-1 | TRBV4-1 | few | CATVGPNTEAFF
TRBJ1-2 | TRBV10-3 | NA | CAISESARRKDGYTF
TRBJ2-1 | TRBV4-1 | NA | CASSRLASNEQFF
TRBJ2-7 | TRBV7-2 | NA | CASGGPRDSLYEQYF
TRBJ1-2 | TRBV11-2 | NA | CASSLGQGYGYTF
TRBJ2-5 | TRBV18 | NA | CASSLNGHVETQYF
TRBJ1-4 | TRBV19 | NA | CASSDRGPLATNEKLFF
TRBJ2-1 | TRBV5-5 | NA | CASSLVSSGSYEQFF
TRBJ2-7 | TRBV5-4 | few | CASSQGQALEQYF
TRBJ1-4 | TRBV7-9 | once | CASSLVLGVNEKLFF
TRBJ2-7 | TRBV12-5 | NA | CASGLLGTFRGEQYF
TRBJ1-1 | TRBV5-6 | NA | CASSLVGGAGEAFF
TRBJ2-1 | TRBV6-6 | NA | CASSLPGHQGVQFF
TRBJ2-3 | TRBV18 | NA | CASSDGPLGTDTQYF
TRBJ1-5 | TRBV5-6 | NA | CASSKGAVNQPQHF
TRBJ1-2 | TRBV5-6 | NA | CASSLRQGINYGYTF
TRBJ1-4 | TRBV18 | NA | CASRIATNEKLFF
TRBJ1-6 | TRBV7-9 | NA | CASSLGTGMNSPLHF
TRBJ2-5 | TRBV5-1 | NA | CASSLPVRGRSETQYF
TRBJ2-7 | TRBV11-3 | NA | CASSNALSPLGYYEQYF
TRBJ1-4 | TRBV7-2 | NA | CASSLARQSTNEKLFF
TRBJ1-3 | TRBV19 | NA | CASSIGGSGNTIYF
TRBJ2-7 | TRBV2 | NA | CASRQGSYEQYF
TRBJ1-2 | TRBV7-9 | NA | CASSSGQGASGYTF
TRBJ2-3 | TRBV18 | NA | CASSLGTGLSDTQYF
TRBJ1-2 | TRBV27 | once | CASSYQGTNYGYTF
TRBJ2-3 | TRBV7-9 | once | CASSLAASGDTDTQYF
TRBJ1-1 | TRBV7-2 | NA | CASSLLRNTEAFF